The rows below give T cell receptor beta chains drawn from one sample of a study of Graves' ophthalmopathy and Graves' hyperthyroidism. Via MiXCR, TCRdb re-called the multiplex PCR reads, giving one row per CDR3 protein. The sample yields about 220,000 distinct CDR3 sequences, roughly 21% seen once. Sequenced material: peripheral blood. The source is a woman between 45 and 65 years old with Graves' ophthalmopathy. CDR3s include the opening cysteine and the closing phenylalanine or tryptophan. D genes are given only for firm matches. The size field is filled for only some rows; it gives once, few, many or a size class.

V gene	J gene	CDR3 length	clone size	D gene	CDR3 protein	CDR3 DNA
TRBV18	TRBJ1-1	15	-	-	CASSPANRVDTEAFF	TGTGCCAGCTCACCAGCCAACAGGGTTGACACTGAAGCTTTCTTT
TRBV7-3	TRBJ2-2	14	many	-	CASSTGTPTGELFF	TGTGCCAGCAGCACGGGGACACCCACCGGGGAGCTGTTTTTT
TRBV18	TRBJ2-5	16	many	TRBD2	CASSPPRREGPETQYF	TGTGCCAGCTCACCACCGAGGCGGGAGGGCCCAGAGACCCAGTACTTC
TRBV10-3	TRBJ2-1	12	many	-	CAVSSRSNEQFF	TGTGCCGTCTCTAGTAGATCTAATGAGCAGTTCTTC
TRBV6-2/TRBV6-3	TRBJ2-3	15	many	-	CASSYSTSRADTQYF	TGTGCCAGCAGTTACTCGACTAGTAGGGCAGATACGCAGTATTTT
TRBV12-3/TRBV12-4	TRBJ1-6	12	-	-	CASSSGGSPLHF	TGTGCCAGCAGTTCGGGAGGTTCACCCCTCCACTTT
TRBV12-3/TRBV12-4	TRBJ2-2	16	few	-	CASSLSQPQGTGELFF	TGTGCCAGCAGTTTATCACAGCCCCAGGGCACCGGGGAGCTGTTTTTT
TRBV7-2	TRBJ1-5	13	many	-	CASSFRADQPQHF	TGTGCCAGCAGCTTTCGGGCCGATCAGCCCCAGCATTTT
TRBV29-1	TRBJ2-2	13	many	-	CSVEFKNTGELFF	TGCAGCGTTGAATTTAAGAACACCGGGGAGCTGTTTTTT
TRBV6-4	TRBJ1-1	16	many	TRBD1	CASRQQWDSKNTEAFF	TGTGCCAGCAGGCAACAATGGGACAGCAAGAACACTGAAGCTTTCTTT
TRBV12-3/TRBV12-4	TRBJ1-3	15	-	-	CASSLGLNSGNTISF	TGTGCCAGCAGTTTAGGACTGAACTCTGGAAACACCATATCTTTT
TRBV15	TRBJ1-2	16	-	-	CATSRDLVRGGYGYTF	TGTGCCACCAGCAGAGACCTAGTCAGGGGCGGCTATGGCTACACCTTC
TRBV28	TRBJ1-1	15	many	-	CASSQGVPVNTEAFF	TGTGCCAGCAGTCAAGGGGTCCCAGTGAACACTGAAGCTTTCTTT
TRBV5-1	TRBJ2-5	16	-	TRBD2	CASSSLPGLAEETQYF	TGCGCCAGCAGCTCCCTTCCGGGACTAGCGGAAGAGACCCAGTACTTC
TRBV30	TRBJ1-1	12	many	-	CAWNRRPGGAFF	TGTGCCTGGAATCGACGGCCGGGGGGTGCTTTCTTT
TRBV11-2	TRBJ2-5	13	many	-	CASSHRQEETQYF	TGTGCCAGCAGCCACAGACAGGAAGAGACCCAGTACTTC
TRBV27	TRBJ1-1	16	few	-	CASSWGGFLSNTEAFF	TGTGCCAGCAGTTGGGGGGGCTTCTTGAGTAACACTGAAGCTTTCTTT
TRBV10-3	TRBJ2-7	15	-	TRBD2	CASSPLRLAPYEQYF	TGTGCCTCGAGCCCTCTTCGACTAGCCCCCTACGAGCAGTACTTC
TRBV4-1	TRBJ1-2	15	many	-	CASSQDGQSNYGYTF	TGCGCCAGCAGCCAAGACGGGCAGTCTAACTATGGCTACACCTTC
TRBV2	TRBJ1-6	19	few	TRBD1	CASVSPGQSNAAYNSPLHF	TGTGCCAGCGTCTCCCCGGGACAGTCGAACGCCGCCTATAATTCACCCCTCCACTTT
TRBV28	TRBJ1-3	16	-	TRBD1	CASSQEGQGRGNTIYF	TGTGCCAGCAGTCAAGAGGGACAGGGACGTGGAAACACCATATATTTT
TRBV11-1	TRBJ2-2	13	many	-	CASSLRWNGELFF	TGTGCCAGCAGCTTACGCTGGAACGGGGAGCTGTTTTTT
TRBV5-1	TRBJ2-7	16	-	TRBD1	CASSLAGTGGSYEQYF	TGCGCCAGCAGCTTGGCCGGGACAGGGGGCAGCTACGAGCAGTACTTC
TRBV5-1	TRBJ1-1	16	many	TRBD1	CASSPGTGIGDTEAFF	TGCGCCAGCAGCCCCGGGACAGGGATTGGTGACACTGAAGCTTTCTTT
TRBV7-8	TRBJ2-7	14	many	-	CASSRIEGGNEQYF	TGTGCCAGCAGCCGTATCGAGGGGGGCAACGAGCAGTACTTC
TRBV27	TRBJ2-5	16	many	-	CASSAAQGRPQETQYF	TGTGCCAGCAGCGCCGCCCAGGGACGGCCCCAAGAGACCCAGTACTTC
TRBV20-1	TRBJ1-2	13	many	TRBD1	CSARRQGALGYTF	TGCAGTGCTAGAAGGCAGGGGGCTTTAGGCTACACCTTC
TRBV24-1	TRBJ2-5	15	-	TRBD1	CATSDWDRARETQYF	TGTGCCACCAGTGATTGGGACAGGGCCCGGGAGACCCAGTACTTC
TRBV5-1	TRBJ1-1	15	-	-	CASSLGVTLNTEAFF	TGCGCCAGCAGCTTGGGGGTGACCTTGAACACTGAAGCTTTCTTT
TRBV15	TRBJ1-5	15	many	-	CATSGDGLGNQPQHF	TGTGCCACCAGCGGAGATGGATTGGGCAATCAGCCCCAGCATTTT
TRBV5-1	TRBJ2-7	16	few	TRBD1	CASSLALWTGDYEQYF	TGCGCCAGCAGCTTGGCCTTGTGGACAGGGGATTACGAGCAGTACTTC
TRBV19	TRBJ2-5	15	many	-	CASSIGLSRGETQYF	TGTGCCAGTAGTATTGGTCTCTCGAGGGGTGAGACCCAGTACTTC
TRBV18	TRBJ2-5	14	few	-	CASSPPLGEETQYF	TGTGCCAGCTCACCACCGCTGGGGGAGGAGACCCAGTACTTC
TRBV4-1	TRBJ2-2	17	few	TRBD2	CASSQDWLAGRTGELFF	TGCGCCAGCAGCCAAGATTGGCTAGCGGGACGGACCGGGGAGCTGTTTTTT
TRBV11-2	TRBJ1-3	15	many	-	CASSLDRTSGNTIYF	TGTGCCAGCAGCTTAGACCGTACGTCGGGAAACACCATATATTTT
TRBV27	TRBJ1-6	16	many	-	CASSLGQSPYNSPLHF	TGTGCCAGCAGTCTAGGACAGAGCCCCTATAATTCACCCCTCCACTTT